This T cell receptor beta chain derives from a study of T cell responses to AZD1222 COVID-19 vaccine. Profiled with immunoSEQ multiplex PCR; TCRdb holds only in-frame clones, not every one. The sample consists of more than 95,000 clones, 89% of them appearing once. The sample was peripheral blood, taken on day 0 of AZD1222 vaccination. This sequence was found in an adult in good health.

Written as DNA, the CDR3 is TGTGCCAGCAGTTTAATTGGCCAAACGGGCAATCAGCCCCAGCATTTT. As protein: CASSLIGQTGNQPQHF. The chain links TRBV27 to TRBJ1-5; no clear D gene. The CDR3 loop spans 16 amino acids. Germline-derived CDR1 and CDR2 are MNHEY and SMNVEV (reference sequence). Trimming cost V 2 bases and J 2 bases, with 13 bases left between them.